This TCR beta chain appears in the sequencing data of a study of T cell responses to AZD1222 COVID-19 vaccine. Study-level information: The study pooled second doses at about 4 or about 12 weeks.

Only one count was recorded for this clone. Its target is unknown. TCRdb keeps only in-frame clones here, not all; method: immunoSEQ multiplex PCR. The sample lists over 95,000 clones; about nine tenths were seen once. General study results and limits: Every sample of the repertoires postdated the peak T cell response. At baseline, seropositivity was found in only five or six AZD1222 recipients.

The CDR3 length is 16 residues. The germline V gene encodes CDR1 SGHTA and CDR2 FQGNSA. Deletions cut 5 bases from V and 4 bases from J, with 18 bases between. The TCR sequence derives from an adult in good health. The chain links TRBV7-2 to TRBJ1-5, with no clear D. This material consisted of peripheral blood, taken on day 0 of AZD1222 vaccination. This CDR3 is CASSPGGYGWNQPQHF. In DNA, the CDR3 is TGTGCCAGCAGCCCGGGAGGGTACGGGTGGAATCAGCCCCAGCATTTT.